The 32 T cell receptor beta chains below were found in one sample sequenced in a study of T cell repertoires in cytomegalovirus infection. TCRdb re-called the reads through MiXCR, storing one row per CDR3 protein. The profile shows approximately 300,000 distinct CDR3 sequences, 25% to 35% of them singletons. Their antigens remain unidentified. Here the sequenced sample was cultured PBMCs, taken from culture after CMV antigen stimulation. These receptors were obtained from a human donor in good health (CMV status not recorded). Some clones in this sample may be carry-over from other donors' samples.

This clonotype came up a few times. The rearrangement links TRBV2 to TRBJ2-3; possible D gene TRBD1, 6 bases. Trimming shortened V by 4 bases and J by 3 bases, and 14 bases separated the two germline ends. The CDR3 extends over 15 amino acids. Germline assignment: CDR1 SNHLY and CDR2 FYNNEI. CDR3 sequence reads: CASSATGKRTDTQYF. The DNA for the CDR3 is TGTGCCAGCAGTGCCACAGGGAAGAGAACAGATACGCAGTATTTT.

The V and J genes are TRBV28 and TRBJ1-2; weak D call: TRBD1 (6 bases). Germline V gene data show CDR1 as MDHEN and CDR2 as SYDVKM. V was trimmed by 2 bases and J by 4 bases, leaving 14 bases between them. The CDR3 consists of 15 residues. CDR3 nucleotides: TGTGCCAGCAGTTTAGTCAGAACAGGGATCTATGGCTACACCTTC. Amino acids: CASSLVRTGIYGYTF.

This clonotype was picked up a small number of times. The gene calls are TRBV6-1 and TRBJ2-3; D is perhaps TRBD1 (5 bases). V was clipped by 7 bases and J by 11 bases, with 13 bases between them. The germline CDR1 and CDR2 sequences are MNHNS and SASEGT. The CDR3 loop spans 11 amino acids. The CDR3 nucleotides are TGTGCCAGCACGGTGGGAAGGGGGCAGTATTTT. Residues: CASTVGRGQYF.

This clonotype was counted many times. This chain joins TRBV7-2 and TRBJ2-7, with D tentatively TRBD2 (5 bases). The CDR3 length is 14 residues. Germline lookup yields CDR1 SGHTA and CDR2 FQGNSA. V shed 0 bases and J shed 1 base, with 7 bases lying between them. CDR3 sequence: CASSLARDSYEQYF. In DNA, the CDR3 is TGTGCCAGCAGCTTAGCGAGGGATTCCTACGAGCAGTACTTC.

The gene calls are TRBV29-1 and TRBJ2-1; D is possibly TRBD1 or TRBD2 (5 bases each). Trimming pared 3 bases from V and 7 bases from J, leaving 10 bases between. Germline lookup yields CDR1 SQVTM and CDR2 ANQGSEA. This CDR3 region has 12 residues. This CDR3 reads CSVDEWGNEQFF. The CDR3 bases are TGCAGCGTTGATGAATGGGGGAATGAGCAGTTCTTC.

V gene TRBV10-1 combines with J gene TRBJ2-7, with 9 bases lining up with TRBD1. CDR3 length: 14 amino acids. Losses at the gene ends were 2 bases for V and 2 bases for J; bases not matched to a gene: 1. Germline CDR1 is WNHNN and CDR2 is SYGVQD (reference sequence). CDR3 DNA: TGCGCCAGCAGTGAGGGACAGGGGCCCTACGAGCAGTACTTC. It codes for CASSEGQGPYEQYF.

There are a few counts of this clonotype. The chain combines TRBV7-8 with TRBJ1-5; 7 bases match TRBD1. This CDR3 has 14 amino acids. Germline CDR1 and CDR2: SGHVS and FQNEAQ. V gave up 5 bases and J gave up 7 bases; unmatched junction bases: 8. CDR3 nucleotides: TGTGCCAGCAGCCCGAACCCAGGGGGACAGCCCCAGCATTTT. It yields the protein CASSPNPGGQPQHF.

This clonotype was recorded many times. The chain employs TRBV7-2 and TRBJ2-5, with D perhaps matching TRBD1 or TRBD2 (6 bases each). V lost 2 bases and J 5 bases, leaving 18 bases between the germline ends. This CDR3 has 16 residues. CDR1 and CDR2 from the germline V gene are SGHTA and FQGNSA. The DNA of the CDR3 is TGTGCCAGCAGCTTATCGGGATGGGGGCTAGCGGAGACCCAGTACTTC. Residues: CASSLSGWGLAETQYF. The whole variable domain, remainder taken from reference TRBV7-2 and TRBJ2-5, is GAGVSQSPSNKVTEKGKDVELRCDPISGHTALYWYRQSLGQGLEFLIYFQGNSAPDKSGLPSDRFSAERTGGSVSTLTIQRTQQEDSAVYLCASSLSGWGLAETQYFGPGTRLLVL.

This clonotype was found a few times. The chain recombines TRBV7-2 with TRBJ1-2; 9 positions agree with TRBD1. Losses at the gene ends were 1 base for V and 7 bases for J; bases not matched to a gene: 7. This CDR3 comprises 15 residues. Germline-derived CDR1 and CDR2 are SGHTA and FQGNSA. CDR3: CASSLEGQGGRGYTF. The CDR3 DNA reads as TGTGCCAGCAGCTTAGAGGGACAGGGAGGTCGTGGCTACACCTTC.

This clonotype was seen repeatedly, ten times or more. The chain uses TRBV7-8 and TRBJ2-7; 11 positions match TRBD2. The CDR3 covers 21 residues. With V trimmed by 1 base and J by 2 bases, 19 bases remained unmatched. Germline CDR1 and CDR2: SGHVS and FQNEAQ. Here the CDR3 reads CASSLGSAGGLAVTIAYEQYF. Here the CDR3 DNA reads TGTGCCAGCAGCTTAGGATCGGCGGGGGGACTAGCGGTCACTATCGCCTACGAGCAGTACTTC.

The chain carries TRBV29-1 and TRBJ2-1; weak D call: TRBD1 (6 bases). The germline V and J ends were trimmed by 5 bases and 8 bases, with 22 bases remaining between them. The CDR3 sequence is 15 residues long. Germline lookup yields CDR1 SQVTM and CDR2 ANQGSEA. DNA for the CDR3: TGCAGCGTTCTTTGGCACAGGGTAAAGCTCGATGAGCAGTTCTTC. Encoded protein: CSVLWHRVKLDEQFF.

As DNA, the CDR3 is TGTGCCACCAGATCGGGCCGAACGCCAGATACGCAGTATTTT. Its translation is CATRSGRTPDTQYF. The J gene is TRBJ2-3, the V gene TRBV24-1; D gene unclear. Germline lookup yields CDR1 KGHDR and CDR2 SFDVKD. The CDR3 runs 14 residues. V was pared by 7 bases and J by 4 bases, with 14 bases between.

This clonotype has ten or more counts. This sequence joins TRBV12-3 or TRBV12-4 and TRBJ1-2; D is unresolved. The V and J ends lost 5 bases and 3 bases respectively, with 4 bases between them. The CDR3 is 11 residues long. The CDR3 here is CASSSDYGYTF. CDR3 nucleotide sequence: TGTGCCAGCAGTAGCGACTATGGCTACACCTTC.

The CDR3 bases are TGTGCCAGCAGTTACTCCGGCACCAACTCCTACAATGAGCAGTTCTTC. Amino acid sequence: CASSYSGTNSYNEQFF. The chain links TRBV6-2 or TRBV6-3 to TRBJ2-1; D is uncertain. The CDR3 consists of 16 residues. V dropped 0 bases and J dropped 0 bases, with 9 bases sitting between them. Germline CDR1 reads MNHEY; CDR2 reads SVGEGT.

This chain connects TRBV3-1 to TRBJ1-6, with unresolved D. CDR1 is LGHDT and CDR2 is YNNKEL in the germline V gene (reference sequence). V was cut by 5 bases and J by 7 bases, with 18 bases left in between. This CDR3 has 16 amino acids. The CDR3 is CASSKQNPRLNSPLHF. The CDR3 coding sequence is TGTGCCAGCAGCAAACAGAACCCGAGGCTCAATTCACCCCTCCACTTT. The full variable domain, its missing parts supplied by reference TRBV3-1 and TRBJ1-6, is DTAVSQTPKYLVTQMGNDKSIKCEQNLGHDTMYWYKQDSKKFLKIMFSYNNKELIINETVPNRFSPKSPDKAHLNLHINSLELGDSAVYFCASSKQNPRLNSPLHFGNGTRLTVT.

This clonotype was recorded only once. CDR3 bases: TGTGCCAGCTCACCATTTCGGGGGAACACTGAAGCTTTCTTT. This sequence encodes CASSPFRGNTEAFF. V usage is TRBV18 and J usage is TRBJ1-1; no clear D gene. CDR3 length: 14 residues. The V end lost 2 bases, the J end lost 1 base, and 8 bases lay between the germline ends. Germline V CDR1 and CDR2: KGHSH, LQKENI.

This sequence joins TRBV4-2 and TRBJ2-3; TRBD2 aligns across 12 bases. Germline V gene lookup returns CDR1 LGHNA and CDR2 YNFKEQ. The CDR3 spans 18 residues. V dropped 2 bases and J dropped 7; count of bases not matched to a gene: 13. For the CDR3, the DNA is TGTGCCAGCAGCCAAACTGGGGGGCTAGCGGGGGGGAGAAATACGCAGTATTTT. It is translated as CASSQTGGLAGGRNTQYF.

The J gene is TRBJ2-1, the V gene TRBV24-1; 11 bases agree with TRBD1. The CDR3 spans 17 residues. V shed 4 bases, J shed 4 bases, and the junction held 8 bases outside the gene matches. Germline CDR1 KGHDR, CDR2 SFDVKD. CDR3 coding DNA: TGTGCCACCAGTGACCGCGGACAGGGGGCATCATACAATGAGCAGTTCTTC. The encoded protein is CATSDRGQGASYNEQFF.

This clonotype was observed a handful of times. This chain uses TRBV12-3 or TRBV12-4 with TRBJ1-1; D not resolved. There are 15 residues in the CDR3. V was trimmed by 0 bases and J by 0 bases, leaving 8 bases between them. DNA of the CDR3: TGTGCCAGCAGTTTAGCGGAAACAGTGAACACTGAAGCTTTCTTT. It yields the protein CASSLAETVNTEAFF.

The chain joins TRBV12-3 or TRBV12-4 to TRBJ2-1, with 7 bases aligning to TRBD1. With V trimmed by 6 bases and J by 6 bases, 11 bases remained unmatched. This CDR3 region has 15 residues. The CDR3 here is CASSRDPGQANEQFF. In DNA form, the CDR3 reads TGTGCCAGCAGCCGCGACCCCGGACAGGCCAATGAGCAGTTCTTC.

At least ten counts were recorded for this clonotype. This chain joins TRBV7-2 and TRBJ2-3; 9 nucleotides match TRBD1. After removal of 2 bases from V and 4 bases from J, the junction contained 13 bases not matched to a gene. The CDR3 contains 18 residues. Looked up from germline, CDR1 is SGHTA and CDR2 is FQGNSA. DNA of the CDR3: TGTGCCAGCAGCTTACGAGGGACAGGGCTCAGACGGTCAGATACGCAGTATTTT. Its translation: CASSLRGTGLRRSDTQYF.

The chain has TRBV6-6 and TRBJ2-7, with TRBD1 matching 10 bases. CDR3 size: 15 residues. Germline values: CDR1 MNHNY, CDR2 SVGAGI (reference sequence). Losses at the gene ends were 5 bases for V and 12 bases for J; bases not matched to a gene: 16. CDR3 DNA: TGTGCCAGCAGTGTCCGGGACAGGGGACCTTCTAGGTTGTACTTC. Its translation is CASSVRDRGPSRLYF.

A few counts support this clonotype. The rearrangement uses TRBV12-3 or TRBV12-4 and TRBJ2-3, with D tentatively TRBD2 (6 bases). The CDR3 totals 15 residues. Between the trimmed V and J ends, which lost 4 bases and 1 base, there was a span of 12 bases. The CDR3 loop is CASSSLPGGTDTQYF. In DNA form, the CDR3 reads TGTGCCAGCAGTTCCTTACCGGGGGGCACAGATACGCAGTATTTT.

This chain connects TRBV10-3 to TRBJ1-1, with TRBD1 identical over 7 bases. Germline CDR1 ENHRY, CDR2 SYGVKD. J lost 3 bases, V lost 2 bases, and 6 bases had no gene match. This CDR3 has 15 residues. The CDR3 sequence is CAISEPGTEDTEAFF. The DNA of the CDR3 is TGTGCCATCAGTGAGCCCGGGACAGAGGACACTGAAGCTTTCTTT.

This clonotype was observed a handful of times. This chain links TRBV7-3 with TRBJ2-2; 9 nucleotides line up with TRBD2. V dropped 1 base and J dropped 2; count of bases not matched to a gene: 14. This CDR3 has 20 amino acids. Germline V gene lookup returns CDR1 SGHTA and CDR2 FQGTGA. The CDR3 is CASSLRGASGGHPNTGELFF. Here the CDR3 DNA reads TGTGCCAGCAGCTTAAGGGGTGCGAGCGGGGGGCACCCAAACACCGGGGAGCTGTTTTTT.

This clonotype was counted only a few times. The CDR3 here is CASSPGRFPIEGEKLFF. The CDR3 nucleotides read TGTGCCAGCAGCCCGGGGAGGTTCCCAATCGAGGGTGAAAAACTGTTTTTT. The V call is TRBV5-8, the J call TRBJ1-4, with unresolved D. Trimming took 4 bases from V and 7 from J, leaving 23 bases between them. The CDR3 extends over 17 amino acids. Germline-derived CDR1 and CDR2 are SGHTS and YDEGEE.

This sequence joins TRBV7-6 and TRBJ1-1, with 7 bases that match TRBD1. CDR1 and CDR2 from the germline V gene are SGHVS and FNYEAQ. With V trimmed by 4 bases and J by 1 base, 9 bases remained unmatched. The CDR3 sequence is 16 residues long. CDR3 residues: CASSSHRGGTNTEAFF. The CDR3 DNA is TGTGCCAGCAGCTCCCACAGGGGAGGGACGAACACTGAAGCTTTCTTT.

CDR3 loop: CASSRGGAQPQHF. The CDR3 region has the DNA TGTGCCAGCAGCCGGGGGGGGGCTCAGCCCCAGCATTTT. The J gene is TRBJ1-5, the V gene TRBV7-8; possible D gene TRBD1, 6 bases. CDR1 is SGHVS, CDR2 FQNEAQ, per germline. The ends were cut back, 5 bases at V and 6 bases at J, with 11 bases in the middle. There are 13 residues in the CDR3.

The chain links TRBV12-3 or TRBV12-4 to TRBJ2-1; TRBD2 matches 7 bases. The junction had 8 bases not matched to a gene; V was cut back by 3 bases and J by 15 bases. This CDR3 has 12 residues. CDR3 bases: TGTGCCAGCAGTTTGATGGGCGGGGGTGTGTTCTTC. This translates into CASSLMGGGVFF.

Here the CDR3 DNA reads TGTGCCAGCAGCCGGGCAGGGTTGAACACTGAAGCTTTCTTT. This translates into CASSRAGLNTEAFF. This chain uses TRBV3-1 with TRBJ1-1; the D gene is possibly TRBD1 (5 bases). Per germline, CDR1 LGHDT and CDR2 YNNKEL (reference sequence). Trimming stripped 4 bases from V and 0 bases from J, with 9 bases between. The CDR3 covers 14 residues. Drawing the rest from reference TRBV3-1 and TRBJ1-1, the complete variable domain is DTAVSQTPKYLVTQMGNDKSIKCEQNLGHDTMYWYKQDSKKFLKIMFSYNNKELIINETVPNRFSPKSPDKAHLNLHINSLELGDSAVYFCASSRAGLNTEAFFGQGTRLTVV.

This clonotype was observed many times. The CDR3 nucleotides are TGTGCCAGCAGCGAGGACAGGTTACGAGAAAAACTGTTTTTT. As protein: CASSEDRLREKLFF. This chain joins TRBV7-9 and TRBJ1-4, with 7 bases matching TRBD1. The CDR3 spans 14 residues. Germline loops: CDR1 SEHNR, CDR2 FQNEAQ (reference sequence). V lost 5 bases, J lost 8 bases, and 8 bases stayed unmatched. The full variable domain, with the rest looked up from reference TRBV7-9 and TRBJ1-4, is DTGVSQNPRHKITKRGQNVTFRCDPISEHNRLYWYRQTLGQGPEFLTYFQNEAQLEKSRLLSDRFSAERPKGSFSTLEIQRTEQGDSAMYLCASSEDRLREKLFFGSGTQLSVL.

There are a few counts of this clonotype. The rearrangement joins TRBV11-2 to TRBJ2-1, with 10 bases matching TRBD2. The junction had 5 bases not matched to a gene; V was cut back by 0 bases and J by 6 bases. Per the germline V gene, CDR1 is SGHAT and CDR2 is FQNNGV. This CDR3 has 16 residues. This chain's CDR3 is CASSLDWLAGVNEQFF. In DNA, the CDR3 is TGTGCCAGCAGCTTAGATTGGCTAGCGGGAGTCAATGAGCAGTTCTTC.